This TCR beta chain was recovered during a study of STAT3 mutations in large granular lymphocyte leukemia. At the level of the study: Canonical activating STAT3 mutations were detected in roughly half of the longitudinally sequenced T-LGLL patients. Findings and limits, study-wide: Every T-LGLL patient had at least one immunodominant TCRbeta clonotype. Samples missed the first appearance of the clone.

Turning to this clone: Its matching antigen is unknown.

The CDR3 has 13 amino acids. Deletions cut 2 bases from V and 1 base from J, with 6 bases between. Germline V gene sequence: CDR1 SGHRS, CDR2 YFSETQ. Method: immunoSEQ multiplex PCR; TCRdb's copy keeps in-frame clones and lacks some. The sample shows under 20,000 clones, 80% to 95% of them seen only once. This receptor was obtained from a woman aged 45-65 years with T-cell large granular lymphocyte leukemia. Some clones in this sample may be carry-over from other donors' samples. The sequenced material came from peripheral blood mononuclear cells. The rearrangement links TRBV5-1 to TRBJ1-2; D remains ambiguous. The CDR3 region has the DNA TGCGCCAGCAGCTTTAACCTTAACTATGGCTACACCTTC. Its protein product is CASSFNLNYGYTF.